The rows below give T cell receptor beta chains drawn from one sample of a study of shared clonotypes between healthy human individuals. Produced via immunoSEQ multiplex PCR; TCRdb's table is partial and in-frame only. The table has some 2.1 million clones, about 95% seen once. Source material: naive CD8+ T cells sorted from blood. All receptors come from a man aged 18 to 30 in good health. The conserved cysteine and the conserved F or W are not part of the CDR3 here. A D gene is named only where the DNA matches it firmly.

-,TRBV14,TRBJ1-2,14,ASSLPGLTGNYGYT
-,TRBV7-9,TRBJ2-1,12,ASRLRADYNEQF
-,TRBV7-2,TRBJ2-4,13,ASSTIGGAKNIQY
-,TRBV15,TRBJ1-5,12,ATSRDGGGQPQH
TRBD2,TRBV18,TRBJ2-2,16,ASSPSGTSGLNTGELF
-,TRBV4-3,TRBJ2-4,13,ASSQDSSYGDIQY
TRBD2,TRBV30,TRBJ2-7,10,AWSGLAPELY
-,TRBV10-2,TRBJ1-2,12,ASSEIQFNYGYT
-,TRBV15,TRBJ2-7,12,ATSRDRMENEQY
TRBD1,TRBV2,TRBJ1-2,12,ASSAGTGGHGYT